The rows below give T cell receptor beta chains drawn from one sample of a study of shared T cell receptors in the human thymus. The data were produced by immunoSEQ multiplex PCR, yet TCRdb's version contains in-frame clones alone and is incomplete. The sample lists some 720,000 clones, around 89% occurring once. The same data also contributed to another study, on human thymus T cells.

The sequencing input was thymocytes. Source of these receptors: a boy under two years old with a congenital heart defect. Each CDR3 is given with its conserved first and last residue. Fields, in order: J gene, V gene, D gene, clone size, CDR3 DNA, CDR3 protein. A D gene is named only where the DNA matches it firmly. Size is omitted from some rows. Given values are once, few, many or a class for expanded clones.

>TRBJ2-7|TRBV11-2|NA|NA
TGTGCCAGCAGCATCCCCAGGGGCTGCCACGAGCAGTACTTC
CASSIPRGCHEQYF
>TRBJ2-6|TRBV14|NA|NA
TGTGCCAGCTCCCTCACAGGTTACGGATCTGGGGCCAACGTCCTGACTTTC
CASSLTGYGSGANVLTF
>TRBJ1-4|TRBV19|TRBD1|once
TGTGCCAGGACAGGGGGTAAGGAAAAACTGTTTTTT
CARTGGKEKLFF
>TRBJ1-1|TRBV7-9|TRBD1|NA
TGTGCCAGCAGCCTGGACAGGGGCCTTTCGAACACTGAAGCTTTCTTT
CASSLDRGLSNTEAFF
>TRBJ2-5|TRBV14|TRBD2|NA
TGTGCCAGCAGCCCATGGGGTAGTAGCGGGAGAAGGGAAGAGACCCAGTACTTC
CASSPWGSSGRREETQYF
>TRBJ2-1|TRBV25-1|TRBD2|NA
TGTGCCAGCAGTGAACTGAAGCGGGAGTGGGCCGGCGATGAGCAGTTCTTC
CASSELKREWAGDEQFF
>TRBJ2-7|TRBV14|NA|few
TGTGCCAGCAGCCAAAAAAGAAAGTGGGACACCGGTCCCTACGAGCAGTACTTC
CASSQKRKWDTGPYEQYF
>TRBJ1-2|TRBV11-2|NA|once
TGTGCCAGCAGCCCGGCGCTTACAGGGTCGAACTATGGCTACACCTTC
CASSPALTGSNYGYTF
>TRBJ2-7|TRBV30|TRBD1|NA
TGTGCCTGGGGGACAGGGTCCTACGAGCAGTACTTC
CAWGTGSYEQYF
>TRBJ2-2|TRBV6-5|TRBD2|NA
TGTGCCAGCAGTTACGCTAGCGGGAACACCGGGGAGCTGTTTTTT
CASSYASGNTGELFF
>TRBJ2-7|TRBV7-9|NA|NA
TGTGCCAGCAGCTTAGGCAGGCCCCCCTACGAGCAGTACTTC
CASSLGRPPYEQYF
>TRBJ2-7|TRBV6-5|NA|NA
TGTGCCAGCAGTCCCGAGCCGGGACACCCCTACGAGCAGTACTTC
CASSPEPGHPYEQYF
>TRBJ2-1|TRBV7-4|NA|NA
TGTGCCAGCAGCTCGCGGGACTTCATAGACCACAATGAGCAGTTCTTC
CASSSRDFIDHNEQFF
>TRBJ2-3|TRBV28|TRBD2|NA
TGTGCCAGCAGTTTTAGGTGGGGGACTAGCGGGAGGGACCCAACAGATACGCAGTATTTT
CASSFRWGTSGRDPTDTQYF
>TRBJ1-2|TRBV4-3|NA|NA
TGCGCCAGCAGCCAAGATAGAAGGCCGCCCAGGAAGGATGGCTACACCTTC
CASSQDRRPPRKDGYTF
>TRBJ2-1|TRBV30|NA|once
TGTGCCTGGAGTGTACGCAGAGGGTCCTACAATGAGCAGTTCTTC
CAWSVRRGSYNEQFF
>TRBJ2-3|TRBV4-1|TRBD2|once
TGCGCCAGCAGCCAGGGACTAGCGGGCCGCACAGATACGCAGTATTTT
CASSQGLAGRTDTQYF
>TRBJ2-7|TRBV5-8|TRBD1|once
TGTGCCAGCAGCTACCGATCGACAGGGTTCCACGAGCAGTACTTC
CASSYRSTGFHEQYF
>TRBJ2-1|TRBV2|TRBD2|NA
TGTGCCAGCAGTGAGGGGGCGGGAGGGCCCTATGAGCAGTTCTTC
CASSEGAGGPYEQFF
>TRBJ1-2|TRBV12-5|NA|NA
TGTGCTAGTGGTCAGGGGCAAGACTATGGCTACACCTTC
CASGQGQDYGYTF